These 17 T cell receptor beta chains came from one sample sequenced in a study of graft-versus-host responses after intestinal transplantation. Profiled with immunoSEQ multiplex PCR; TCRdb holds only in-frame clones, not every one. Of fewer than 75,000 clones listed, 80% to 90% are singletons. Sequencing used PBMCs, obtained 26 days after transplant. The receptors stem from a human patient who received an intestinal transplant, so some T cells may come from the graft donor.

The table lists this clone with a count of one. This rearrangement joins TRBV6-5 to TRBJ2-7; 7 bases match TRBD1. CDR1 and CDR2 (germline): MNHEY, SVGAGI. Trimming at V came to 6 bases and at J to 7 bases, leaving 12 bases not matched to a gene. This CDR3 contains 14 residues. The CDR3 sequence is CASSPTGPQPEQYF. The DNA of the CDR3 is TGTGCCAGCAGCCCGACAGGGCCCCAGCCTGAGCAGTACTTC.

The chain has TRBV27 and TRBJ2-3; 9 nucleotides match TRBD1. Germline V gene sequence: CDR1 MNHEY, CDR2 SMNVEV (reference sequence). The junction had 7 bases not matched to a gene; V was cut back by 5 bases and J by 7 bases. The CDR3 covers 14 residues. The DNA of the CDR3 is TGTGCCAGCAGTCCGGGACAGGGTGGAAATACGCAGTATTTT. Translated, it gives CASSPGQGGNTQYF.

The gene calls are TRBV19 and TRBJ1-1; 7 bases align to TRBD1. Trimming removed 9 bases from V and 1 base from J; junction bases left unmatched: 8. CDR3 length: 14 residues. Looked up from germline, CDR1 is LNHDA and CDR2 is SQIVND (reference sequence). In DNA, the CDR3 is TGTGCCAGCCAAAAGGGGGCTGGGAACACTGAAGCTTTCTTT. Its protein is CASQKGAGNTEAFF.

This chain connects TRBV29-1 to TRBJ1-3; TRBD1 aligns across 7 bases. With 7 bases clipped from V and 3 bases from J, the junction kept 9 bases outside the gene matches. Germline V CDR1 and CDR2: SQVTM, ANQGSEA. The CDR3 runs 14 residues. The CDR3 spells CSGLTGEGGNTIYF. CDR3 bases: TGCAGCGGTTTAACAGGGGAAGGTGGAAACACCATATATTTT.

The chain carries TRBV27 and TRBJ2-1; 7 nucleotides line up with TRBD2. Germline V gene lookup returns CDR1 MNHEY and CDR2 SMNVEV (reference sequence). The CDR3 extends over 14 amino acids. V was pared by 6 bases and J by 10 bases, with 12 bases of the junction left unmatched. Here the CDR3 reads CASRAGEQVREQFF. In DNA form, the CDR3 reads TGTGCCAGCAGGGCGGGAGAGCAAGTAAGGGAGCAGTTCTTC.

This clone was seen only once. The V call is TRBV5-4, the J call TRBJ1-1, with TRBD1 identical over 7 bases. After removal of 1 base from V and 0 bases from J, the junction contained 3 bases not matched to a gene. Germline-derived CDR1 and CDR2 are SGHNT and YYREEE (reference sequence). The CDR3 sequence is 15 residues long. Here the CDR3 reads CASSLQTGVNTEAFF. As DNA, the CDR3 is TGTGCCAGCAGCTTGCAAACAGGGGTGAACACTGAAGCTTTCTTT.

This sequence joins TRBV10-2 and TRBJ1-4; D not certain. The CDR3 is 13 amino acids. Between the trimmed V and J ends, which lost 6 bases and 0 bases, there was a span of 5 bases. CDR1 and CDR2 from the germline V gene are WSHSY and SAAADI. The CDR3, as DNA: TGCGCCAGCAGGGCTTCAACTAATGAAAAACTGTTTTTT. Amino acids: CASRASTNEKLFF.

J is TRBJ1-6 and V is TRBV28, with 10 bases matching TRBD1. The J segment lost 14 bases and the V segment lost 4 bases, leaving 8 bases of the junction unmatched. CDR3 length: 14 amino acids. Germline-derived CDR1 and CDR2 are MDHEN and SYDVKM. The CDR3 coding sequence is TGTGCCAGCAGTTCAATCGGACAGGGGGACACCCTCCACTTT. This gives the protein CASSSIGQGDTLHF.

The chain couples TRBV28 to TRBJ2-7, with 14 bases identical to TRBD2. This CDR3 spans 17 amino acids. V lost 4 bases, J lost 3 bases, and 8 bases stayed unmatched. Germline V gene sequence: CDR1 MDHEN, CDR2 SYDVKM. For the CDR3, the DNA is TGTGCCAGCAGTTCCCCGGGACTAGCGGGGGCCCTCTACGAGCAGTACGTC. Its translation: CASSSPGLAGALYEQYV.

The chain carries TRBV5-4 and TRBJ2-3, with TRBD1 matching over 11 bases. V trimming: 4 bases; J trimming: 0 bases; junction bases outside the gene matches: 13. This CDR3 is built from 19 residues. The germline V gene encodes CDR1 SGHNT and CDR2 YYREEE (reference sequence). DNA of the CDR3: TGTGCCAGCAGCGGCGGGACAGGGGGGGATGTCCGTAGCACAGATACGCAGTATTTT. Translation: CASSGGTGGDVRSTDTQYF.

The chain combines TRBV5-1 with TRBJ2-1, with 8 bases matching TRBD1. The CDR3 totals 15 residues. Unmatched junction bases numbered 6, after V lost 1 base and J lost 6 bases. Germline CDR1 reads SGHRS; CDR2 reads YFSETQ. This CDR3 reads CASSLLTGAINEQFF. In DNA, the CDR3 is TGCGCCAGCAGCTTGTTGACAGGGGCAATCAATGAGCAGTTCTTC.

In DNA, the CDR3 is TGTGCCAGCAGCTTGGGCGGCAGGGAAGCAGATACGCAGTATTTT. Translated: CASSLGGREADTQYF. The gene calls are TRBV5-4 and TRBJ2-3, with a possible D match to TRBD1 (5 bases). The CDR3 covers 15 residues. The germline V and J ends were trimmed by 0 bases and 4 bases, with 12 bases remaining between them. Germline CDR1 and CDR2: SGHNT and YYREEE (reference sequence).

The CDR3 is CSVLSGRPPYNEQFF. DNA of the CDR3: TGCAGCGTTCTTAGCGGGAGGCCTCCCTACAATGAGCAGTTCTTC. The chain couples TRBV29-1 to TRBJ2-1; 10 positions match TRBD2. CDR1 SQVTM and CDR2 ANQGSEA come from the germline V gene. The CDR3 totals 15 residues. The trim removed 5 bases at V and 2 bases at J, leaving 6 bases unmatched.

CDR3 amino acids: CASSERGGTDTQYF. CDR3 DNA sequence: TGTGCCAGCAGTGAGCGGGGGGGCACAGATACGCAGTATTTT. The J gene is TRBJ2-3, the V gene TRBV6-4, with 8 bases aligning to TRBD2. This CDR3 spans 14 amino acids. Germline CDR1 MRHNA, CDR2 SNTAGT. V was clipped by 3 bases and J by 1 base; unmatched bases: 0.

The J gene is TRBJ2-7, the V gene TRBV19, with TRBD1 matching 7 bases. This CDR3 contains 14 residues. Germline CDR1 reads LNHDA; CDR2 reads SQIVND (reference sequence). V was clipped by 5 bases and J by 1 base; unmatched bases: 5. The CDR3 loop reads CASSAGDSSYEQYF. CDR3 DNA sequence: TGTGCCAGTAGTGCCGGGGACAGTTCCTACGAGCAGTACTTC.

The CDR3 reads CASSQDGLGRDTQYF. In DNA form, the CDR3 reads TGCGCCAGCAGCCAAGATGGCCTAGGTCGAGATACGCAGTATTTT. The rearrangement links TRBV4-1 to TRBJ2-3; unclear D gene. The CDR3 covers 15 residues. The V gene lost 0 bases and the J gene lost 5 bases, with 12 bases spanning the gap. The germline V gene encodes CDR1 MGHRA and CDR2 YSYEKL.

The rearrangement links TRBV19 to TRBJ2-3; the match to TRBD2 covers 8 bases. CDR1 and CDR2 from the germline V gene are LNHDA and SQIVND (reference sequence). The CDR3 contains 16 residues. The ends lost 0 bases at V and 6 bases at J; junction bases unmatched: 8. The CDR3 protein is CASSIESGTRTDTQYF. CDR3 nucleotide sequence: TGTGCCAGTAGTATAGAAAGTGGGACTAGAACTGATACGCAGTATTTT.